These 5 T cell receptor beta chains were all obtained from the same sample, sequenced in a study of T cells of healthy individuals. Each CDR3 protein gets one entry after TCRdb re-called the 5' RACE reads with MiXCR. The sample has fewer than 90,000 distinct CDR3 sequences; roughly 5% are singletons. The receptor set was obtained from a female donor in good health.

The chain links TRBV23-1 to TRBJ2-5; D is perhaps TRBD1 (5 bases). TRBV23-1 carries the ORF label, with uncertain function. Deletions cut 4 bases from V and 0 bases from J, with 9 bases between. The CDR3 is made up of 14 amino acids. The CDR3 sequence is CASSRQGHQETQYF. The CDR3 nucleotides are TGCGCCAGCAGTCGTCAGGGCCACCAAGAGACCCAGTACTTC.

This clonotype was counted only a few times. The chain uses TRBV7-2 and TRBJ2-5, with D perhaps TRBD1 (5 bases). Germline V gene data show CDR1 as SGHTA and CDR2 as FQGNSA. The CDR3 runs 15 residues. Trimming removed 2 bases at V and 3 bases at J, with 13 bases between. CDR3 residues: CASSLNQGAEETQYF. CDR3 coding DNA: TGTGCCAGCAGCTTAAATCAGGGTGCCGAAGAGACCCAGTACTTC.

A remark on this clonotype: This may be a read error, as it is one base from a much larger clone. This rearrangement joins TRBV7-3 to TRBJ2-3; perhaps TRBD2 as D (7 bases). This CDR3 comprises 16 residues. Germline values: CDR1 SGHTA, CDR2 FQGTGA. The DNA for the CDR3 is TGTACCAGCAGCTTTTACGGGGGGCCAAGCACAGATACGCAGTATTTT. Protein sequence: CTSSFYGGPSTDTQYF.

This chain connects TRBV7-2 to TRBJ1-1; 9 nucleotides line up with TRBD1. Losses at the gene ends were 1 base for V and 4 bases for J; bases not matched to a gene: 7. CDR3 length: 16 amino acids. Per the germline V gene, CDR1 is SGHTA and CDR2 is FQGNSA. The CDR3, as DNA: TGTGCCAGCAGCTTAGGACGGACAGGGGAGCGCACTGAAGCTTTCTTT. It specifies CASSLGRTGERTEAFF.

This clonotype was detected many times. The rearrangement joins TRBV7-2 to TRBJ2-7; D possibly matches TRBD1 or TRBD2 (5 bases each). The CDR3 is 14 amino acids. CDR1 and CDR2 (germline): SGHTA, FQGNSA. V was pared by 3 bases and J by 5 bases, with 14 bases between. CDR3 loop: CASSLTGARDEQYF. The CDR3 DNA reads TGTGCCAGCAGCTTGACCGGGGCTCGCGACGAGCAGTACTTC.